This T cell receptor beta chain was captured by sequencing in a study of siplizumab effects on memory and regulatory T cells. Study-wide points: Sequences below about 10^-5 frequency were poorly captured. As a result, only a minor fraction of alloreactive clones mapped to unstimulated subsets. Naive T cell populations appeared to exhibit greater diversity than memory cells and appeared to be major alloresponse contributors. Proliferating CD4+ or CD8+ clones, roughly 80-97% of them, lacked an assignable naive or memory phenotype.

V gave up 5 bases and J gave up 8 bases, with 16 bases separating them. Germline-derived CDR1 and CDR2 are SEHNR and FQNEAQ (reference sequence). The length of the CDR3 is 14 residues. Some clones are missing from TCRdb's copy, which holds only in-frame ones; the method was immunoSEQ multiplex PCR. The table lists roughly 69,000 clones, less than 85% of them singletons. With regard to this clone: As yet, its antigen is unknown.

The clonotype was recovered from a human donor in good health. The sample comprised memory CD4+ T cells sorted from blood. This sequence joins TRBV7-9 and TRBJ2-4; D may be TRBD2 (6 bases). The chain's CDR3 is CASSGGISFDIQYF. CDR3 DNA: TGTGCCAGCAGCGGCGGGATTTCTTTTGACATTCAGTACTTC.